Listed here is a single T cell receptor (beta chain). The sample comes from a study of shared clonotypes between healthy human individuals. V dropped 5 bases and J dropped 7; count of bases not matched to a gene: 4. The CDR3 extends over 12 amino acids. In germline, CDR1 is MNHEY, CDR2 SMNVEV (reference sequence). TCRdb keeps only in-frame clones here, not all; method: immunoSEQ multiplex PCR. The data show over a million clones, 70% to 80% seen once. The rearrangement joins TRBV27 to TRBJ1-2; 7 nucleotides line up with TRBD1. This clonotype was sampled from a man aged 18 to 30 in good health. Source material: memory CD4+ T cells sorted from blood. The subset was: CD45RA-negative fraction. CDR3 in DNA: TGTGCCAGCAGTAAACCAGGGGGTGGCTACACCTTC. Translation gives CASSKPGGGYTF.